This T cell receptor beta chain was found in a study of lymphopenia after photon versus proton radiotherapy. Study outcomes and limitations: Only patients who died were analyzed for survival; proton advantage is unproven. After lymphocyte nadir, photon-treated repertoires showed oligoclonal expansion, especially CD8+ Temra. Larger post-nadir TCR diversity loss correlated inversely with survival in deceased patients.

Libraries were prepared by immunoSEQ multiplex PCR; TCRdb keeps only in-frame clonotypes and omits some of them. The table has about 45,000 clones, 85% seen once; the top ten hold about 2.2%. V lost 5 bases and J 3 bases, leaving 10 bases between the germline ends. Germline V gene data show CDR1 as MNHNY and CDR2 as SVGAGI (reference sequence). The CDR3 covers 13 residues. As concerns this clone: Antigen specificity is unknown.

The J gene is TRBJ1-1, the V gene TRBV6-6, with unresolved D. This clonotype was sampled from a man aged 35 to 55 with gastric cancer. Source: peripheral blood, taken from a patient treated with photon-based radiotherapy. The CDR3 coding sequence is TGTGCCAGCAGTGATTACAGTTACACTGAAGCTTTCTTT. This translates into CASSDYSYTEAFF.